This T cell receptor beta chain stems from a study of control samples from healthy donors and cancer patients. V was cut by 5 bases and J by 4 bases, with 11 bases left in between. In germline, CDR1 is SGHAT, CDR2 FQNNGV. The CDR3 contains 13 residues. TCRdb's copy holds only in-frame clones and misses some; the assay was immunoSEQ multiplex PCR. Among around 130,000 clones listed, over 75% were seen once. This receptor was identified in a man between 50 and 59 years old in good health. Sequenced: blood. J is TRBJ1-2 and V is TRBV11-2; D is possibly TRBD1 (5 bases). The CDR3 is CASSLQGGYGYTF. The CDR3 region has the DNA TGTGCCAGCAGCCTTCAGGGAGGCTATGGCTACACCTTC.